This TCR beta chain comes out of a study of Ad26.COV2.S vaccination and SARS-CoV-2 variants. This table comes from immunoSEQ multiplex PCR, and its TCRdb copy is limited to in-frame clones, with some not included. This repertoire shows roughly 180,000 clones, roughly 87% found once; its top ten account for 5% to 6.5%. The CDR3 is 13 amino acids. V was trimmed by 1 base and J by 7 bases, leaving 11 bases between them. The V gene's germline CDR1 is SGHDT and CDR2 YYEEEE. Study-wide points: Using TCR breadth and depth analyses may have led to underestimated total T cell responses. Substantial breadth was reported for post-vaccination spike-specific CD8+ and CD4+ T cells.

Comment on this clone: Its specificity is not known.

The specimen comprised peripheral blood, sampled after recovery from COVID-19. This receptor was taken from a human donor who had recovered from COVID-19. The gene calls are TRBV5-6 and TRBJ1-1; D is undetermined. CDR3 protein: CASSLYGGYEAFF. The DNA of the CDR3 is TGTGCCAGCAGCTTGTACGGAGGGTATGAAGCTTTCTTT.